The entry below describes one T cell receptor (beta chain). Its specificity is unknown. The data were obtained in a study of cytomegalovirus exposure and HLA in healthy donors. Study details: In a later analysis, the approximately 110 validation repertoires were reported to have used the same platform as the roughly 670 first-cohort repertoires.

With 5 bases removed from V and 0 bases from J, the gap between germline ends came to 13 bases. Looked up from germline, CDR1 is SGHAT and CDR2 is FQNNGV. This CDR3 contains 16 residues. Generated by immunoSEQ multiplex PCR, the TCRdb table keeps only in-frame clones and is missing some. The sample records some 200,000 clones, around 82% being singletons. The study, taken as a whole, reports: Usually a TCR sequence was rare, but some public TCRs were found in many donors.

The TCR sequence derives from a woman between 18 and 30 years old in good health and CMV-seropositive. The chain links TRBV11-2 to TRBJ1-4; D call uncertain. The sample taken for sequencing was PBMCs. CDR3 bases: TGTGCCAGCAGCCAAGGGAGTAGGACAACTAATGAAAAACTGTTTTTT. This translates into CASSQGSRTTNEKLFF.